Following are 12 T cell receptor beta chains from one sample sequenced in a study of blood T cell repertoires in COVID-19. The method was immunoSEQ multiplex PCR; TCRdb's version includes in-frame clones alone and lacks a portion of them. Of about 220,000 clones listed, about 80% are singletons. Sequencing was performed on peripheral blood. The receptors originated from a woman aged 25 to 39 who had recovered from COVID-19.

The chain carries TRBV27 and TRBJ2-7; tentative D call: TRBD1 (6 bases). Germline V lookup: CDR1 MNHEY, CDR2 SMNVEV (reference sequence). The V end was cut by 5 bases, the J end by 6 bases, with 23 bases between. CDR3 size: 16 residues. The CDR3 nucleotides are TGTGCCAGCAGTCATCGGACAGCCTCACCTACGAGCGAGCAGTACTTC. This codes for CASSHRTASPTSEQYF.

The sample holds a few counts of this clone. V and J are TRBV6-6 and TRBJ1-1; D is possibly TRBD1 (6 bases). Germline CDR1 and CDR2: MNHNY and SVGAGI (reference sequence). V was pared by 1 base and J by 0 bases, with 12 bases between. The CDR3 consists of 16 residues. DNA for the CDR3: TGTGCCAGCAGTTACTTCCCCGGGACACTGAACACTGAAGCTTTCTTT. Amino acid sequence: CASSYFPGTLNTEAFF.

This chain connects TRBV19 to TRBJ2-1; D may be TRBD2 (5 bases). Looked up from germline, CDR1 is LNHDA and CDR2 is SQIVND (reference sequence). V was clipped by 6 bases and J by 6 bases, with 12 bases between them. The CDR3 contains 13 residues. CDR3 protein: CASRVASGNEQFF. DNA for the CDR3: TGTGCCAGTAGGGTGGCGAGCGGCAATGAGCAGTTCTTC.

The chain links TRBV5-6 to TRBJ1-6, with D possibly matching TRBD1 (6 bases). Germline V gene data show CDR1 as SGHDT and CDR2 as YYEEEE. The CDR3 totals 18 residues. V was pared by 1 base and J by 6 bases, with 20 bases between. CDR3 amino acids: CASSLIGAPGAGNSPLHF. CDR3 nucleotide sequence: TGTGCCAGCAGCTTGATAGGCGCGCCAGGGGCAGGTAATTCACCCCTCCACTTT.

This clone was seen a single time. This chain joins TRBV7-9 and TRBJ1-1; unclear D gene. With 6 bases removed from V and 4 bases from J, the gap between germline ends came to 12 bases. Looked up from germline, CDR1 is SEHNR and CDR2 is FQNEAQ (reference sequence). This CDR3 is 13 amino acids long. The CDR3 sequence is CASRPPGSTEAFF. The CDR3 region has the DNA TGTGCCAGCAGACCCCCGGGAAGCACTGAAGCTTTCTTT.

The chain combines TRBV29-1 with TRBJ1-3; TRBD1 matches 7 bases. After removal of 6 bases from V and 8 bases from J, the junction contained 13 bases not matched to a gene. This CDR3 has 14 amino acids. Germline CDR1 reads SQVTM; CDR2 reads ANQGSEA. The CDR3 sequence is CSVAKTGERDTIYF. The CDR3 region has the DNA TGCAGCGTCGCCAAAACAGGGGAGAGAGACACCATATATTTT.

This clone appeared a few times. The chain couples TRBV2 to TRBJ1-1, with TRBD1 matching over 8 bases. In germline, CDR1 is SNHLY, CDR2 FYNNEI. V shed 9 bases, J shed 6 bases, and the junction held 12 bases outside the gene matches. This CDR3 is built from 14 residues. CDR3 in amino acids: CASSGGENAPEAFF. Written as DNA, the CDR3 is TGTGCCAGTTCAGGGGGCGAAAATGCTCCTGAAGCTTTCTTT. Full variable domain (outside the CDR3, taken from reference TRBV2 and TRBJ1-1): EPEVTQTPSHQVTQMGQEVILRCVPISNHLYFYWYRQILGQKVEFLVSFYNNEISEKSEIFDDQFSVERPDGSNFTLKIRSTKLEDSAMYFCASSGGENAPEAFFGQGTRLTVV.

There are a few counts of this clone. This sequence joins TRBV4-1 and TRBJ2-7, with D possibly matching TRBD2 (6 bases). Trimming left V 1 base short and J 0 bases short, with 10 bases between. CDR3 length equals 15 residues. Germline values: CDR1 MGHRA, CDR2 YSYEKL. As DNA, the CDR3 is TGCGCCAGCAGCCAAGCGGGGGATAGCTCCTACGAGCAGTACTTC. Protein sequence: CASSQAGDSSYEQYF.

This chain links TRBV11-2 with TRBJ2-1, with D maybe TRBD2 (5 bases). The CDR3 is 15 residues long. Trimming took 5 bases from V and 4 from J, leaving 15 bases between them. Germline loops: CDR1 SGHAT, CDR2 FQNNGV. The CDR3 sequence is CASSRREGRYNEQFF. CDR3 in DNA: TGTGCCAGCAGCCGCCGAGAGGGCCGATACAATGAGCAGTTCTTC.

This sequence joins TRBV7-2 and TRBJ1-2, with a weak D call TRBD1 (6 bases). Germline V gene lookup returns CDR1 SGHTA and CDR2 FQGNSA. Between the trimmed V and J ends, which lost 6 bases and 3 bases, there was a span of 14 bases. The CDR3 extends over 14 amino acids. The CDR3 protein is CASRVDRGDYGYTF. The CDR3 bases are TGTGCCAGCAGGGTGGACAGAGGGGACTATGGCTACACCTTC.

This chain joins TRBV6-5 and TRBJ1-1; 7 positions agree with TRBD1. Losses at the gene ends were 6 bases for V and 11 bases for J; bases not matched to a gene: 6. CDR1 MNHEY and CDR2 SVGAGI come from the germline V gene. The length of the CDR3 is 11 residues. The CDR3 region is CASRTGFVAFF. The CDR3 region has the DNA TGTGCCAGCAGGACAGGGTTTGTGGCTTTCTTT.

The chain links TRBV5-4 to TRBJ2-2, with TRBD1 matching 7 bases. CDR3 length: 17 amino acids. CDR1 and CDR2 (germline): SGHNT, YYREEE (reference sequence). Unmatched junction bases numbered 15, after V lost 4 bases and J lost 6 bases. The CDR3 DNA reads as TGTGCCAGCAGCCACGTGTCGGACAGGTCTAAATCCGGGGAGCTGTTTTTT. As protein: CASSHVSDRSKSGELFF.